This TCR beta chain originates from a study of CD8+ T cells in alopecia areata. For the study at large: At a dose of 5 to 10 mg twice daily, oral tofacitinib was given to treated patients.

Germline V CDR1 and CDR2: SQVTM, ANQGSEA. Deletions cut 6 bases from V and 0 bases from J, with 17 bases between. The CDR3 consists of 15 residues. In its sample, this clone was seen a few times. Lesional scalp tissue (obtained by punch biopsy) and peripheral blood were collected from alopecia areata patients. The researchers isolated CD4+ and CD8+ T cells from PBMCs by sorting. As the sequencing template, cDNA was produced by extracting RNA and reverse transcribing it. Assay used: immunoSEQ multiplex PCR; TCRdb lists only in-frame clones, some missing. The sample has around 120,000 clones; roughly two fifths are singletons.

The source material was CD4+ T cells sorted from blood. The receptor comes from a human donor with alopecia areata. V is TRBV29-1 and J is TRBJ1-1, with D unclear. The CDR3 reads CSVEPHQTMNTEAFF. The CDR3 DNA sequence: TGCAGCGTGGAGCCTCATCAGACCATGAACACTGAAGCTTTCTTT.